This T cell receptor (beta chain) derives from a study of T cell repertoires in cytomegalovirus infection. V was trimmed by 0 bases and J by 7 bases, leaving 12 bases between them. Germline V gene lookup returns CDR1 DFQATT and CDR2 SNEGSKA (reference sequence). The CDR3 covers 13 residues. Worth noting for this clonotype: The antigen is not known.

TCRdb processed the reads anew with MiXCR; each CDR3 protein has one entry. The sample shows fewer than 1,000,000 distinct CDR3 sequences, roughly 30% of them seen only once. The chain combines TRBV20-1 with TRBJ1-2; a possible D gene is TRBD1 (6 bases). The receptor comes from a human donor in good health (CMV status not recorded). Some clones in this sample may be carry-over from other donors' samples. Sequencing was performed on cultured CD8+ T cells from PBMCs, taken from culture after CMV antigen stimulation. CDR3 DNA sequence: TGCAGTGCTAGAGATTCGGGACATTTTGGCTACACCTTC. It yields the protein CSARDSGHFGYTF.